A single sample gave rise to the 10 T cell receptor beta chains below, sequenced in a study of T cells in Graves' hyperthyroidism and ophthalmopathy. The CDR3 regions of TCR beta were amplified from RNA transcripts. The HTBI primer set was used in a first-round RT-PCR of the TCR CDR3. TCRdb passed the multiplex PCR reads through MiXCR, listing each CDR3 protein once. The data show about 570,000 distinct CDR3 sequences, around 45% seen once. Sequencing used peripheral blood or thyroid tissue (not recorded which). The receptors here all came from an adult woman with Graves' disease, either hyperthyroidism or ophthalmopathy (not recorded which).

This clonotype was recorded at least ten times. V usage is TRBV4-1 and J usage is TRBJ2-7, with TRBD2 as a possible D gene (6 bases). CDR1 is MGHRA, CDR2 YSYEKL, per germline. V was shortened by 3 bases and J by 3 bases, with 18 bases between the two germline ends. This CDR3 contains 16 residues. CDR3 sequence: CASSHLPPRGSYEQYF. CDR3 sequence (DNA): TGCGCCAGCAGCCATCTTCCCCCGCGGGGAAGCTACGAGCAGTACTTC.

The CDR3 sequence is CSARGGVTGANVLTF. The DNA of the CDR3 is TGCAGTGCTAGGGGCGGGGTAACTGGGGCCAACGTCCTGACTTTC. The chain has TRBV20-1 and TRBJ2-6; possibly TRBD2 for D (6 bases). Germline CDR1 reads DFQATT; CDR2 reads SNEGSKA (reference sequence). The CDR3 is made up of 15 amino acids. V was shortened by 3 bases and J by 2 bases, with 11 bases between the two germline ends.

This clonotype was seen many times. This CDR3 is CSVAPRNTEAFF. CDR3 DNA sequence: TGCAGCGTCGCCCCAAGGAACACTGAAGCTTTCTTT. The gene calls are TRBV29-1 and TRBJ1-1; D is ambiguous. Trimming removed 6 bases at V and 1 base at J, with 9 bases between. The CDR3 runs to 12 residues. Germline V gene data show CDR1 as SQVTM and CDR2 as ANQGSEA. Looking up the rest from reference TRBV29-1 and TRBJ1-1 gives the full variable domain: SAVISQKPSRDICQRGTSLTIQCQVDSQVTMMFWYRQQPGQSLTLIATANQGSEATYESGFVIDKFPISRPNLTFSTLTVSNMSPEDSSIYLCSVAPRNTEAFFGQGTRLTVV.

The rearrangement uses TRBV9 and TRBJ2-7, with D perhaps assigned TRBD1 or TRBD2 (6 bases each). V lost 4 bases, J lost 3 bases, and 17 bases lay in between. The CDR3 runs to 15 residues. Germline CDR1 reads SGDLS; CDR2 reads YYNGEE. The CDR3 protein is CASSTRDSRGYEQYF. The DNA for the CDR3 is TGTGCCAGCAGCACACGGGACTCCAGGGGCTACGAGCAGTACTTC.

As regards this clonotype: Since a much larger clone is just one base distant, this may be a read error. The V gene is TRBV6-4, the J gene TRBJ2-7; D is unresolved. Trimming shortened V by 0 bases and J by 5 bases, and 8 bases separated the two germline ends. CDR3 length: 13 amino acids. Germline V gene sequence: CDR1 MRHNA, CDR2 SNTAGT. In DNA form, the CDR3 reads TGTGCCAGCAGTGACTCTACTGAGAACGAGCAGTACTTC. Translated, it gives CASSDSTENEQYF.

This clonotype was picked up many times. The chain combines TRBV7-9 with TRBJ2-2; unclear D gene. Between the trimmed V and J ends, which lost 6 bases and 7 bases, there was a span of 15 bases. The CDR3 extends over 14 amino acids. Per the germline V gene, CDR1 is SEHNR and CDR2 is FQNEAQ (reference sequence). The DNA for the CDR3 is TGTGCCAGCAGTCCCTCGTTCGGCAACGGGGAGCTGTTTTTT. This gives the protein CASSPSFGNGELFF.

This clonotype was found many times. The chain joins TRBV2 to TRBJ1-6, with TRBD1 matching over 8 bases. This CDR3 is 15 amino acids long. The germline V gene has CDR1 SNHLY and CDR2 FYNNEI. V was clipped by 6 bases and J by 10 bases; unmatched bases: 11. This chain's CDR3 is CASRPDRARTSPLHF. The CDR3 bases are TGTGCCAGCAGGCCGGACAGGGCGCGTACATCACCCCTCCACTTT.

There are many counts of this clonotype. The CDR3 DNA reads TGTGCCAGCAGATCGGACTGGGAGGGGACCCAGTACTTC. Amino acids: CASRSDWEGTQYF. The chain couples TRBV27 to TRBJ2-5; 7 positions agree with TRBD2. CDR1 and CDR2 from the germline V gene are MNHEY and SMNVEV (reference sequence). After removal of 6 bases from V and 7 bases from J, the junction contained 8 bases not matched to a gene. The CDR3 consists of 13 residues.

The sample holds many counts of this clonotype. The CDR3 DNA reads TGTGCCAGCAGCCAAGATCCCTACCGGGACGGTCAAGTCGGGGGCTACACCTTC. This sequence encodes CASSQDPYRDGQVGGYTF. The chain recombines TRBV4-2 with TRBJ1-2, with D possibly matching TRBD1 (5 bases). CDR3 length equals 18 residues. With 0 bases removed from V and 8 bases from J, the gap between germline ends came to 25 bases. The germline V gene encodes CDR1 LGHNA and CDR2 YNFKEQ.

The chain is built from TRBV15 and TRBJ1-5, with no clear D. The CDR3 sequence is 15 residues long. The ends were cut back, 3 bases at V and 3 bases at J, with 12 bases in the middle. From germline, CDR1 is LNHNV and CDR2 YYDKDF (reference sequence). The CDR3 coding sequence is TGTGCCACCAGCAGCTCCCGACGGGTCAATCAGCCCCAGCATTTT. Translation gives CATSSSRRVNQPQHF. Based on the CDR3 plus reference TRBV15 and TRBJ1-5, the full variable domain is DAMVIQNPRYQVTQFGKPVTLSCSQTLNHNVMYWYQQKSSQAPKLLFHYYDKDFNNEADTPDNFQSRRPNTSFCFLDIRSPGLGDTAMYLCATSSSRRVNQPQHFGDGTRLSIL.